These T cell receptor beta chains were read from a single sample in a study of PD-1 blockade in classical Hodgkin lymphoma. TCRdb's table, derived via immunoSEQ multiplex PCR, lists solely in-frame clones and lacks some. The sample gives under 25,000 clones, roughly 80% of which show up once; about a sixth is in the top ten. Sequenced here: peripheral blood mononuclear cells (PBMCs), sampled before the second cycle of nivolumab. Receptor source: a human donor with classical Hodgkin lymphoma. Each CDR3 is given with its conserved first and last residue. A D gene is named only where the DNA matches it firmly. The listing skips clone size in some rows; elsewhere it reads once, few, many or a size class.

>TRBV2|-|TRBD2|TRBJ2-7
TGTGCCAGCAGAGGGACTAGACTTAGAAACGAGCAGTACTTC
CASRGTRLRNEQYF
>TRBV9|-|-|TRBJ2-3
TGTGCCAGCAGCCCCGGGACTGCCCCTCGCACAGATACGCAGTATTTT
CASSPGTAPRTDTQYF
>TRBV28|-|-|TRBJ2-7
TGTGCCAGCACCCCCGGGACGTCAGGTATCGAGCAGTACTTC
CASTPGTSGIEQYF
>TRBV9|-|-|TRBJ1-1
TGTGCCAGCAGCGTGGATCTGAACACTGAAGCTTTCTTT
CASSVDLNTEAFF
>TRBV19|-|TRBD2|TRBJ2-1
TGTGCCAGTAGTCGGCGACTAGCGGGAGCGGACGAGCAGTTCTTC
CASSRRLAGADEQFF
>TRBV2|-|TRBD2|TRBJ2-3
TGTGCCAGCATTAATAGCGGGAGCACAGATACGCAGTATTTT
CASINSGSTDTQYF
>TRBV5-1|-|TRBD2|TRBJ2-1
TGCGCCAGCACCAGACTAGCGGGGTCCTACAATGAGCAGTTCTTC
CASTRLAGSYNEQFF
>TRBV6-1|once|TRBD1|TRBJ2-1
TGTGCCAGCAGGGAACAGGGGAGCACCTACAATGAGCAGTTCTTC
CASREQGSTYNEQFF
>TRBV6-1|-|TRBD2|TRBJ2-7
TGTGCCACCACCGGGACTAGCTGGTACGAGCAGTACTTC
CATTGTSWYEQYF
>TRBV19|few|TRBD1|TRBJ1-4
TGTGCCAGTAGTATAACAGGGGTTGGGGAAAAACTGTTTTTT
CASSITGVGEKLFF
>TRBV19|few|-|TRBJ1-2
TGTGCCAGTAGTATCCCCAGAGGAGGCTACACCTTC
CASSIPRGGYTF
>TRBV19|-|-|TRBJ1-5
TGTGCCAGTGATGGAGGGCGAGGGGCTGGCAATCAGCCCCAGCATTTT
CASDGGRGAGNQPQHF
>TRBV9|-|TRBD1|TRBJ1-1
TGTGCCAGCAGCGAAAGGACAGGGGGGAACACTGAAGCTTTCTTT
CASSERTGGNTEAFF
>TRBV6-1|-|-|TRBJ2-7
TGTGCCAGCAGTGGTAATATCAGGGGTGGCTACGAGCAGTACTTC
CASSGNIRGGYEQYF
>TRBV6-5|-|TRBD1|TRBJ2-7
TGTGCCAGCCGACGAACCCGGGACAGGGGGTACGAGCAGTACTTC
CASRRTRDRGYEQYF
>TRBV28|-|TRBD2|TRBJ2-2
TGTGCCAGCAGTCCTCCGGGACTAAAAACCGGGGAGCTGTTTTTT
CASSPPGLKTGELFF
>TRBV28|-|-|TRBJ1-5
TGTGCCAGCAGTCAGACAGTCAATCAGCCCCAGCATTTT
CASSQTVNQPQHF
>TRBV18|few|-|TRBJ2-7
TGTGCCAGCTCACCGACAGCCTACGAGCAGTACTTC
CASSPTAYEQYF
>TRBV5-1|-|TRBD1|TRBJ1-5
TGCGCCAGCAGCTTGGGAACCGGGACAGGGAACAATCAGCCCCAGCATTTT
CASSLGTGTGNNQPQHF
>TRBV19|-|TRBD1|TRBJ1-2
TGTGCCAGTAGGAGGACAGGTGCTAACTATGGCTACACCTTC
CASRRTGANYGYTF
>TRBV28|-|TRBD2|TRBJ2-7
TGTGCCAGCAGCCTCGCCGGGACTAGCGGGAGGGCTCACGAGCAGTACTTC
CASSLAGTSGRAHEQYF
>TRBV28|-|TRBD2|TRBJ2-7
TGTGCCAGCAGCGCCCACGGGAGGTCTAAACTCGAGCAGTACTTC
CASSAHGRSKLEQYF
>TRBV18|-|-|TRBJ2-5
TGTGCCAGCTCACGTTCTGGTGCAGAGACCCAGTACTTC
CASSRSGAETQYF
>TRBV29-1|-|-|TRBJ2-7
TGCAGCGTTTTACATGTCCGTACGTCCTACGAGCAGTACTTC
CSVLHVRTSYEQYF
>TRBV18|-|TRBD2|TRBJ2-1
TGTGCCAGCACGACTAGCGGGAGGGCCGGAAATGAGCAGTTCTTC
CASTTSGRAGNEQFF